One sample yielded the 2 T cell receptor beta chains listed below, sequenced in a study of cytomegalovirus exposure and HLA in healthy donors. PCR used 60 Vbeta primers and 13 Jbeta primers. This table comes from immunoSEQ multiplex PCR, and its TCRdb copy is limited to in-frame clones, with some not included. The table lists over 150,000 clones, around 77% of them singletons, with roughly 3% in the top ten. Material for sequencing was PBMCs. These receptors all stem from a woman under 40 in good health and CMV-seronegative.

This clone was seen a few times. The rearrangement uses TRBV28 and TRBJ2-1; no definite D call. The CDR3 has 14 residues. The V and J ends lost 1 base and 7 bases respectively, with 11 bases between them. Per the germline V gene, CDR1 is MDHEN and CDR2 is SYDVKM. In DNA, the CDR3 is TGTGCCAGCAGTTTATTAGTGATCAGGAATGAGCAGTTCTTC. This encodes CASSLLVIRNEQFF.

The rearrangement uses TRBV7-9 and TRBJ1-4, with D uncertain. This CDR3 has 12 amino acids. Trimming left V 10 bases short and J 0 bases short, with 6 bases between. Germline V gene lookup returns CDR1 SEHNR and CDR2 FQNEAQ (reference sequence). Here the CDR3 reads CAIESTNEKLFF. The DNA of the CDR3 is TGTGCCATCGAGTCAACTAATGAAAAACTGTTTTTT.